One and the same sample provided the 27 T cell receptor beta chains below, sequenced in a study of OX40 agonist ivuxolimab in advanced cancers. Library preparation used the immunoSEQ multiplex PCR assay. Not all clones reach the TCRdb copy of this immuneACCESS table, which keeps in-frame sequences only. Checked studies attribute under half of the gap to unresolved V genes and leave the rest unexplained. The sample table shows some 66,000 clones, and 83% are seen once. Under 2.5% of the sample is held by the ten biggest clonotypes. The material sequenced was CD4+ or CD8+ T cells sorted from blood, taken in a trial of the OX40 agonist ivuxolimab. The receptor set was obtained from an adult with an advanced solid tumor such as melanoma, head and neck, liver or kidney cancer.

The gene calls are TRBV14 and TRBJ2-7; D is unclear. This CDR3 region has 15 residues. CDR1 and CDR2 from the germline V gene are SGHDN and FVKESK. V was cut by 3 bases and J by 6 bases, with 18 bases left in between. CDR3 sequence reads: CASSQLTTRAAEQYF. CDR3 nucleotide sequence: TGTGCCAGCAGCCAGTTAACCACCCGTGCTGCCGAGCAGTACTTC.

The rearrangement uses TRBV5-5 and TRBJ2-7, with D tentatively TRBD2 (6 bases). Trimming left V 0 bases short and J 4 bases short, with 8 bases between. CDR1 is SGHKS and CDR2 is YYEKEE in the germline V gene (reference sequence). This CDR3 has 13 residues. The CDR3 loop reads CASSLVGGYEQYF. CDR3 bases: TGTGCCAGCAGCTTGGTGGGAGGATACGAGCAGTACTTC.

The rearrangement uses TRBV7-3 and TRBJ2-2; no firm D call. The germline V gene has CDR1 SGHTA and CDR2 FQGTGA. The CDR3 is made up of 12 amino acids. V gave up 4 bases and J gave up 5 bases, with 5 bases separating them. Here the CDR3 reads CASSSGTGELFF. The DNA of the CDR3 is TGTGCCAGCAGCTCCGGAACCGGGGAGCTGTTTTTT.

The CDR3 sequence: CASSALAYPPSAYEQYF. CDR3 coding DNA: TGTGCCAGCAGTGCCCTGGCCTACCCACCTTCCGCCTACGAGCAGTACTTC. The chain is built from TRBV27 and TRBJ2-7, with D unresolved. The CDR3 runs 17 residues. The germline V gene has CDR1 MNHEY and CDR2 SMNVEV (reference sequence). V dropped 5 bases and J dropped 2 bases, with 22 bases sitting between them.

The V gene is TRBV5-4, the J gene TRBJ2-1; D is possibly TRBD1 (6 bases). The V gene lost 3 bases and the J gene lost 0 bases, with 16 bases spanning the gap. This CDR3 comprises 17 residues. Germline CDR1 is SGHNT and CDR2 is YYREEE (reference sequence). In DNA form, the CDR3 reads TGTGCCAGCAGCTGGGACACCACAGGGTACTCCTACAATGAGCAGTTCTTC. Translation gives CASSWDTTGYSYNEQFF. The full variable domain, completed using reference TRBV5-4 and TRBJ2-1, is ETGVTQSPTHLIKTRGQQVTLRCSSQSGHNTVSWYQQALGQGPQFIFQYYREEENGRGNFPPRFSGLQFPNYSSELNVNALELDDSALYLCASSWDTTGYSYNEQFFGPGTRLTVL.

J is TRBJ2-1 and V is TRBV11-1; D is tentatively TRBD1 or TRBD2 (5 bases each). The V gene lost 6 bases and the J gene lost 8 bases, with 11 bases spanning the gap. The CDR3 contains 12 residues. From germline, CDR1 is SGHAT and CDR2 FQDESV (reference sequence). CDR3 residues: CASRKGTDEQFF. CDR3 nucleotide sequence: TGTGCCAGCAGAAAAGGGACGGATGAGCAGTTCTTC.

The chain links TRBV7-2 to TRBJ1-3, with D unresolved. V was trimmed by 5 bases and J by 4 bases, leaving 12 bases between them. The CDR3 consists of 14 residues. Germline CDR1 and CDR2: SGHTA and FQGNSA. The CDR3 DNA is TGTGCCAGCAGCCGACAACTCGCCGGAAACACCATATATTTT. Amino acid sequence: CASSRQLAGNTIYF.

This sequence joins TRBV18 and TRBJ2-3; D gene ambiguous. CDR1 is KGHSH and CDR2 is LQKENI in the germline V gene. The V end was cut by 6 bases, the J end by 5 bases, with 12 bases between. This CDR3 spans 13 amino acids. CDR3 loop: CASSRDSGDTQYF. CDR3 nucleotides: TGTGCCAGCTCTCGAGATTCGGGAGATACGCAGTATTTT.

CDR3 DNA sequence: TGTGCCAGTAGTATTCTGGCGGGAGGCTCAAGCACAGATACGCAGTATTTT. Its protein product is CASSILAGGSSTDTQYF. The J gene is TRBJ2-3, the V gene TRBV19, with TRBD2 matching 8 bases. CDR1 is LNHDA and CDR2 is SQIVND in the germline V gene (reference sequence). Trimming cost V 3 bases and J 0 bases; bases outside gene matches: 8. This CDR3 contains 17 residues.

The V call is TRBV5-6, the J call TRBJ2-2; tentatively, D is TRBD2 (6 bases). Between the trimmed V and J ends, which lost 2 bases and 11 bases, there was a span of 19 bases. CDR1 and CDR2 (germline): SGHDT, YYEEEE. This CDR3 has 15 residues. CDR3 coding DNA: TGTGCCAGCAGCTTTCGTGCGGGGCCCCTTACTGAGCTGTTTTTT. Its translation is CASSFRAGPLTELFF.

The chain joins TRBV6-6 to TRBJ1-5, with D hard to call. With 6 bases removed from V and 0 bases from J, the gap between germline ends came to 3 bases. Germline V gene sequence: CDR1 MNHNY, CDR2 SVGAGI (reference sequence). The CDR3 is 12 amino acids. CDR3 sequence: CASSDSNQPQHF. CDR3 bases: TGTGCCAGCAGCGATAGCAATCAGCCCCAGCATTTT.

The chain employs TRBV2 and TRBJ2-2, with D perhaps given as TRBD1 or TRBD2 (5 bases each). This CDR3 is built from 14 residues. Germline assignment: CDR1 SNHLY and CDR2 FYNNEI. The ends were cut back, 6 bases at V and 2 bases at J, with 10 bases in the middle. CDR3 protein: CASRGDQNTGELFF. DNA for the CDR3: TGTGCCAGCAGGGGGGACCAAAACACCGGGGAGCTGTTTTTT.

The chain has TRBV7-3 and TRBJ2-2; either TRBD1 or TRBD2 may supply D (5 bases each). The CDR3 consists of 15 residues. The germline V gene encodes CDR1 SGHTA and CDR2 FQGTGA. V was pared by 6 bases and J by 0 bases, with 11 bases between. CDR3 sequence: CASSRGGSNTGELFF. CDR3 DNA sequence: TGTGCCAGCAGTCGGGGCGGATCGAACACCGGGGAGCTGTTTTTT.

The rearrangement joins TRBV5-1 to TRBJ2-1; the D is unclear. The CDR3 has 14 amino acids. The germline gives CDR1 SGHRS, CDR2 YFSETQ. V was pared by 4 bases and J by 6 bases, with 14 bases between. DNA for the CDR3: TGCGCCAGCAGCCTGCGCCCCAACGGCAATGAGCAGTTCTTC. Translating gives CASSLRPNGNEQFF.

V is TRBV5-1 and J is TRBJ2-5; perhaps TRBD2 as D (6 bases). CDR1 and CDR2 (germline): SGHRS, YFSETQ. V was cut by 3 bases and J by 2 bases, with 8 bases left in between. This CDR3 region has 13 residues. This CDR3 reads CASSYSGQETQYF. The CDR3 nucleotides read TGCGCCAGCAGCTATAGCGGACAAGAGACCCAGTACTTC.

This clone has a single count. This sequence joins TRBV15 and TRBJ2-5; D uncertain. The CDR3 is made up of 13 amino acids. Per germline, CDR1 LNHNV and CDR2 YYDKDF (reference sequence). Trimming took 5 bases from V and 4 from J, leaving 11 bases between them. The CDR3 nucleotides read TGTGCCACCAGCGCGAGCCTCTCAGAGACCCAGTACTTC. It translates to CATSASLSETQYF.

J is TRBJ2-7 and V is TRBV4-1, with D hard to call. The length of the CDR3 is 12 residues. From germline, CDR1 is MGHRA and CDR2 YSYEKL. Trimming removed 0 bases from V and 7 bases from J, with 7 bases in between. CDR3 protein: CASSQDPREQYF. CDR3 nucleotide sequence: TGCGCCAGCAGCCAAGATCCCAGGGAGCAGTACTTC.

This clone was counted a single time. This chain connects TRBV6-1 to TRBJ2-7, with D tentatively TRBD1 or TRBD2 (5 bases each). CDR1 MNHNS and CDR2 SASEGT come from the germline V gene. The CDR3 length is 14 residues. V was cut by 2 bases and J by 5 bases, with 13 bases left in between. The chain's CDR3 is CASSEMGVWDEQYF. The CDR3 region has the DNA TGTGCCAGCAGTGAAATGGGGGTATGGGACGAGCAGTACTTC.

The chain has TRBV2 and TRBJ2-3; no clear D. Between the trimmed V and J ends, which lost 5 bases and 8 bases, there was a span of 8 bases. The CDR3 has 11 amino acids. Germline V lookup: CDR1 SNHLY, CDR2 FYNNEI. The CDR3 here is CASSPFGTQYF. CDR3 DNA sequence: TGTGCCAGCAGTCCATTCGGTACGCAGTATTTT.

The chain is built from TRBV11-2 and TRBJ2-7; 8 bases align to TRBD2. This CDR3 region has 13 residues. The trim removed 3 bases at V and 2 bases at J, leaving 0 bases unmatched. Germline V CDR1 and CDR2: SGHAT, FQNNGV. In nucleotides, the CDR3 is TGTGCCAGCAGCTTCGGGAGGGCCTACGAGCAGTACTTC. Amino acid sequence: CASSFGRAYEQYF.

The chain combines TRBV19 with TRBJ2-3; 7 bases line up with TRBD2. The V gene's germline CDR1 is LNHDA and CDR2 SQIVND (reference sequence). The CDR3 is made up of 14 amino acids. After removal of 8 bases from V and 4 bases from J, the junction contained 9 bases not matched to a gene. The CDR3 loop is CASLRTSGSDTQYF. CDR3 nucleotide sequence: TGTGCCAGTTTGAGGACTAGTGGCTCAGATACGCAGTATTTT.

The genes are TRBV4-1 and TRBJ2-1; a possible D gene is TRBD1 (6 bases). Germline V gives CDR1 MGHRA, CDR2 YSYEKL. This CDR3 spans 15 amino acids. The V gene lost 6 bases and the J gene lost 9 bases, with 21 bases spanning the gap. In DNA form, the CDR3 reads TGCGCCAGCAGTAAGGGGGATAATAGCAATGGTGAGCAGTTCTTC. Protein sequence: CASSKGDNSNGEQFF.

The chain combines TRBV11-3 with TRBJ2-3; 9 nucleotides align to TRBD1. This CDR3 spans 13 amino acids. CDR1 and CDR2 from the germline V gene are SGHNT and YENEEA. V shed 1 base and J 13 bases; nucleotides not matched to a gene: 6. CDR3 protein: CASSLAGDRVKYF. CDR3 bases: TGTGCCAGCAGCTTAGCGGGGGACAGGGTGAAGTATTTT.

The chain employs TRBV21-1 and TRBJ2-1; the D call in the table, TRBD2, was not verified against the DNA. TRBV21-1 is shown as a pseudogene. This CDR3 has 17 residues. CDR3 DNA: TGTGCCAGCAGCAAAGGGACTAGCGGGAGGTTCTACAATGAGCAGTTCTTC. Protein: CASSKGTSGRFYNEQFF.

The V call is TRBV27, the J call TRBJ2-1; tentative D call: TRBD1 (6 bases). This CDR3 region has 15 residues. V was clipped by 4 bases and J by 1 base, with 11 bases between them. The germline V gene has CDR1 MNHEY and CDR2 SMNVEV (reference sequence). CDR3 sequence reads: CASSYRGGSYNEQFF. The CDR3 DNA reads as TGTGCCAGCAGTTACCGAGGGGGTTCCTACAATGAGCAGTTCTTC.

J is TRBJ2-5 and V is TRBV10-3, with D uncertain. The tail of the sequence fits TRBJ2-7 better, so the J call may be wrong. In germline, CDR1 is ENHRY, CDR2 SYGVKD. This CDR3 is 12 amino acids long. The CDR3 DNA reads TGTGCCATCAGTGAAGTGGCTTACGAGCAGTACTTC. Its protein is CAISEVAYEQYF.

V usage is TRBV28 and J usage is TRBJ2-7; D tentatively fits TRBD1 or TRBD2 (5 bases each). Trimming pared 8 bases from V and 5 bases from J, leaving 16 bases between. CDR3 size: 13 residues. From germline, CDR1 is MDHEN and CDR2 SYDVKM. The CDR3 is CASLRNLGDEQYF. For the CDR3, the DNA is TGTGCCAGCCTCCGGAACTTGGGGGACGAGCAGTACTTC.